One sample yielded the 5 T cell receptor beta chains listed below, sequenced in a study of blood T cell repertoires in COVID-19. TCRdb's copy holds only in-frame clones and misses some; the assay was immunoSEQ multiplex PCR. The profile shows roughly 180,000 clones, around 77% of them singletons. Sequencing was performed on peripheral blood. The receptors were gathered from a man aged 55 to 70 with active or convalescent COVID-19.

This chain connects TRBV28 to TRBJ1-2, with D possibly matching TRBD1 (5 bases). Trimming pared 7 bases from V and 3 bases from J, leaving 12 bases between. The CDR3 covers 13 residues. CDR1 is MDHEN and CDR2 is SYDVKM in the germline V gene. In DNA form, the CDR3 reads TGTGCCAGCACCCCCGGGGGGGACTATGGCTACACCTTC. Amino acid sequence: CASTPGGDYGYTF.

This clone occurred a few times. J is TRBJ2-7 and V is TRBV27, with D maybe TRBD1 (6 bases). The V gene's germline CDR1 is MNHEY and CDR2 SMNVEV (reference sequence). This CDR3 has 11 residues. The V and J ends lost 11 bases and 1 base respectively, with 9 bases between them. In DNA form, the CDR3 reads TGTGCCCACGGACAGTCCTACGAGCAGTACTTC. Amino acid sequence: CAHGQSYEQYF.

This clone was observed a handful of times. The chain combines TRBV6-5 with TRBJ2-2; 7 positions match TRBD2. Per germline, CDR1 MNHEY and CDR2 SVGAGI. J gave up 0 bases and V 6 bases, and 4 bases lay outside the gene matches. CDR3 length: 15 amino acids. CDR3 in DNA: TGTGCCAGCAGAACGGGGGGAGCGAACACCGGGGAGCTGTTTTTT. Protein product: CASRTGGANTGELFF.

In this sample, this clone turned up a few times. The rearrangement uses TRBV13 and TRBJ2-7, with TRBD1 identical over 9 bases. J gave up 4 bases and V 4 bases, and 17 bases lay outside the gene matches. The CDR3 contains 18 residues. Germline V gene lookup returns CDR1 PRHDT and CDR2 FYEKMQ (reference sequence). The CDR3 is CASSSHEVVGTGPYEQYF. The CDR3 nucleotides are TGTGCCAGCAGCTCCCACGAGGTAGTCGGGACAGGGCCGTACGAGCAGTACTTC.

The chain uses TRBV25-1 and TRBJ2-1; 9 bases are a match to TRBD1. Germline V lookup: CDR1 MGHDK, CDR2 SYGVNS. The CDR3 has 14 amino acids. V shed 7 bases and J 5 bases; nucleotides not matched to a gene: 6. CDR3 bases: TGTGCCAGCAATCCGGGACAGGGACACAATGAGCAGTTCTTC. It translates to CASNPGQGHNEQFF.